These 18 T cell receptor beta chains share one sample of origin, sequenced in a study of T cell responses to AZD1222 COVID-19 vaccine. Sequencing was performed with immunoSEQ multiplex PCR; in TCRdb, only in-frame clones are kept and a portion is missing. Of 130,000 or so clones in the sample, roughly 88% were seen once. Source: peripheral blood, taken 28 days after the second AZD1222 dose. These receptors all come from an adult who received the AZD1222 COVID-19 vaccine.

Notes on this clone: At one of its ends the junction is not consistent with the germline gene, which may arise from a read error. The CDR3 nucleotides are TGTGCCAGCAGGGAAGACATAAGCAATCAGCCCCAGCATTTT. Encoded protein: CASREDISNQPQHF. V gene TRBV2 combines with J gene TRBJ1-5; no reliable D call. CDR1 is SNHLY, CDR2 FYNNEI, per germline. This CDR3 has 14 residues.

The J gene is TRBJ2-1, the V gene TRBV12-3 or TRBV12-4; the D is unclear. CDR3 length equals 11 residues. The ends were cut back, 6 bases at V and 6 bases at J, with 6 bases in the middle. The chain's CDR3 is CASSMSNEQFF. The CDR3 bases are TGTGCCAGCAGCATGAGCAATGAGCAGTTCTTC.

This clone was recorded once. This chain uses TRBV4-1 with TRBJ2-1, with unresolved D. This CDR3 is 12 amino acids long. Germline V gives CDR1 MGHRA, CDR2 YSYEKL. The V end lost 1 base, the J end lost 8 bases, and 6 bases lay between the germline ends. This CDR3 reads CASSQGVHEQFF. The DNA for the CDR3 is TGCGCCAGCAGCCAAGGAGTCCATGAGCAGTTCTTC.

This chain connects TRBV29-1 to TRBJ1-1, with TRBD1 as a possible D gene (5 bases). Germline V gives CDR1 SQVTM, CDR2 ANQGSEA. The CDR3 contains 14 residues. V gave up 6 bases and J gave up 0 bases, with 14 bases separating them. CDR3 loop: CSVRGRLMNTEAFF. In DNA, the CDR3 is TGCAGCGTGAGGGGAAGATTAATGAACACTGAAGCTTTCTTT.

This clone occurred once. This rearrangement joins TRBV28 to TRBJ2-6, with D perhaps TRBD2 (6 bases). CDR3 length: 16 residues. Trimming pared 2 bases from V and 0 bases from J, leaving 8 bases between. Germline CDR1 and CDR2: MDHEN and SYDVKM. CDR3 nucleotides: TGTGCCAGCAGTTTAGGGGGGAGCTCTGGGGCCAACGTCCTGACTTTC. This sequence encodes CASSLGGSSGANVLTF.

The chain uses TRBV6-5 and TRBJ1-2; maybe TRBD1 (6 bases). The CDR3 extends over 16 amino acids. Per germline, CDR1 MNHEY and CDR2 SVGAGI. The V end was cut by 0 bases, the J end by 6 bases, with 17 bases between. The CDR3 loop reads CASSYSRAGGADGYTF. For the CDR3, the DNA is TGTGCCAGCAGTTACTCGAGGGCTGGGGGCGCGGATGGCTACACCTTC.

This clone was seen only once. The rearrangement links TRBV6-5 to TRBJ2-1, with 10 positions matching TRBD1. The V and J ends lost 2 bases and 7 bases, in that order; junction bases with no gene match: 5. Germline V CDR1 and CDR2: MNHEY, SVGAGI. CDR3 length equals 15 residues. This CDR3 reads CASSYAGQGWNEQFF. The CDR3 DNA reads TGTGCCAGCAGTTACGCGGGACAGGGGTGGAATGAGCAGTTCTTC.

The chain combines TRBV2 with TRBJ1-5; TRBD1 matches 7 bases. The CDR3 contains 13 residues. V trimming: 10 bases; J trimming: 4 bases; junction bases outside the gene matches: 7. Germline V gives CDR1 SNHLY, CDR2 FYNNEI. The CDR3 loop is CATGGNGNQPQHF. The DNA of the CDR3 is TGTGCCACAGGGGGTAATGGGAATCAGCCCCAGCATTTT.

The rearrangement joins TRBV5-1 to TRBJ2-3; TRBD2 might be the D (5 bases). CDR3 length: 14 residues. Trimming left V 3 bases short and J 1 base short, with 9 bases between. Germline-derived CDR1 and CDR2 are SGHRS and YFSETQ. DNA of the CDR3: TGCGCCAGCAGCTACGGACTGGGCACAGATACGCAGTATTTT. This translates into CASSYGLGTDTQYF.

The rearrangement uses TRBV5-1 and TRBJ2-1; a possible D gene is TRBD2 (6 bases). V lost 3 bases to trimming and J lost 9 bases, with 19 bases between them. CDR1 SGHRS and CDR2 YFSETQ come from the germline V gene. The CDR3 has 15 residues. CDR3 protein: CASSWGTGDSGEQFF. CDR3 DNA: TGCGCCAGCAGCTGGGGGACGGGGGATAGCGGTGAGCAGTTCTTC.

The chain carries TRBV5-1 and TRBJ1-2; no clear D. The CDR3 spans 14 residues. Germline V gene sequence: CDR1 SGHRS, CDR2 YFSETQ. V lost 0 bases and J lost 4, with 10 bases in between. CDR3: CASSLEAGGYGYTF. The CDR3 coding sequence is TGCGCCAGCAGCTTGGAGGCAGGAGGCTATGGCTACACCTTC.

The J gene is TRBJ1-5, the V gene TRBV27; D not resolved. The CDR3 consists of 14 residues. Germline V gene sequence: CDR1 MNHEY, CDR2 SMNVEV (reference sequence). V lost 6 bases and J lost 1, with 10 bases in between. This chain's CDR3 is CASSFGFSNQPQHF. CDR3 sequence (DNA): TGTGCCAGCAGCTTCGGGTTCAGCAATCAGCCCCAGCATTTT.

The gene calls are TRBV5-1 and TRBJ1-2; D unresolved. Trimming removed 3 bases from V and 2 bases from J, with 14 bases in between. CDR1 and CDR2 (germline): SGHRS, YFSETQ. This CDR3 has 15 residues. The CDR3 is CASSWGGRSNYGYTF. The CDR3 nucleotides read TGCGCCAGCAGCTGGGGTGGCAGATCAAACTATGGCTACACCTTC.

The genes are TRBV5-1 and TRBJ2-7; D might be TRBD1 or TRBD2, each matching 5 bases. This CDR3 is 14 amino acids long. CDR1 SGHRS and CDR2 YFSETQ come from the germline V gene. V was cut by 3 bases and J by 3 bases, with 13 bases left in between. DNA for the CDR3: TGCGCCAGCAGCTCGGGACCGGGAAGCTACGAGCAGTACTTC. It specifies CASSSGPGSYEQYF.

The chain couples TRBV3-1 (or the pseudogene TRBV3-2) to TRBJ2-2; 8 bases map to TRBD2. Trimming at V came to 4 bases and at J to 1 base, leaving 2 bases not matched to a gene. This CDR3 contains 15 residues. Germline CDR1 and CDR2: LGHDT and YNNKEL (reference sequence). The CDR3 nucleotides are TGTGCCAGCAGCCCGGCGGGAGGGAACACCGGGGAGCTGTTTTTT. Amino acids: CASSPAGGNTGELFF.

This CDR3 is CASSRGGRETQYF. DNA for the CDR3: TGTGCCAGCAGCCGGGGGGGCCGGGAGACCCAGTACTTC. The V call is TRBV7-2, the J call TRBJ2-5, with 8 bases aligning to TRBD2. The V gene end was trimmed by 5 bases and the J gene end by 5 bases; junction bases not matched to a gene: 4. Germline values: CDR1 SGHTA, CDR2 FQGNSA. The CDR3 runs 13 residues. Full variable domain (outside the CDR3, taken from reference TRBV7-2 and TRBJ2-5): GAGVSQSPSNKVTEKGKDVELRCDPISGHTALYWYRQSLGQGLEFLIYFQGNSAPDKSGLPSDRFSAERTGGSVSTLTIQRTQQEDSAVYLCASSRGGRETQYFGPGTRLLVL.

The V call is TRBV12-5, the J call TRBJ2-2, with 7 bases that match TRBD1. V lost 6 bases to trimming and J lost 2 bases; unmatched junction nucleotides: 3. The CDR3 is 14 residues long. Germline lookup yields CDR1 LGHNT and CDR2 FRNRAP. The CDR3 protein is CASGRTGNTGELFF. CDR3 DNA sequence: TGTGCTAGTGGACGGACAGGAAACACCGGGGAGCTGTTTTTT.

This chain uses TRBV28 with TRBJ1-2, with 8 bases aligning to TRBD1. The V segment lost 4 bases and the J segment 8 bases; nucleotides outside the gene matches: 12. The CDR3 is made up of 15 amino acids. The germline V gene encodes CDR1 MDHEN and CDR2 SYDVKM. The CDR3 loop reads CASSYRGILRGGYTF. Written as DNA, the CDR3 is TGTGCCAGCAGTTACAGGGGGATCTTACGGGGAGGCTACACCTTC.